The sample holds one count of the clone carrying this T cell receptor beta chain. Clones were sequenced by immunoSEQ multiplex PCR, and TCRdb holds only the in-frame ones, with some missing. Here the sample spans more than 65,000 clones, about 95% being singletons. The data were taken from a study of technical replicates of blood from four donors. The material sequenced was T cells isolated from PBMCs. The clonotype comes from a human donor in good health.

The CDR3 spells CASSLLHTNRDEQYF. The CDR3 DNA is TGTGCCAGCAGCTTACTTCACACTAACAGGGACGAGCAGTACTTC. The chain has TRBV11-2 and TRBJ2-7, with D perhaps matching TRBD1 (6 bases). This CDR3 is 15 amino acids long. CDR1 and CDR2 (germline): SGHAT, FQNNGV. Trimming pared 2 bases from V and 5 bases from J, leaving 16 bases between.